The 4 T cell receptor beta chains below all came from one sample that was sequenced in a study of early T cells in non-severe SARS-CoV-2 infection. A single record per CDR3 protein comes from TCRdb applying MiXCR to the 5' RACE reads. Of about 110,000 distinct CDR3 sequences in the sample, around 10% were seen once. Input material: whole blood. These receptors were taken from an adult who was a healthcare worker with PCR-confirmed SARS-CoV-2 infection or an uninfected control (not recorded which).

This clonotype was picked up a small number of times. The V call is TRBV12-3 or TRBV12-4, the J call TRBJ2-1; the D is unclear. Trimming shortened V by 4 bases and J by 7 bases, and 11 bases separated the two germline ends. This CDR3 is built from 13 residues. The CDR3 DNA sequence: TGTGCCAGCAGTTCCCCTCTGGTAAATGAGCAGTTCTTC. Translation gives CASSSPLVNEQFF.

In nucleotides, the CDR3 is TGTGCCAGCTCACCTGACAGGGATCCCCCCTACGAGCAGTACTTC. Its protein is CASSPDRDPPYEQYF. The V call is TRBV18, the J call TRBJ2-7, with 7 bases identical to TRBD1. V lost 3 bases to trimming and J lost 2 bases; unmatched junction nucleotides: 7. The CDR3 is made up of 15 amino acids. CDR1 and CDR2 from the germline V gene are KGHSH and LQKENI.

This chain joins TRBV6-1 and TRBJ1-1; 11 positions match TRBD1. V lost 5 bases to trimming and J lost 10 bases; unmatched junction nucleotides: 9. Germline lookup yields CDR1 MNHNS and CDR2 SASEGT. The CDR3 is 14 amino acids. For the CDR3, the DNA is TGTGCCAGCAGTCAAACCCGGGACAGGGGGACAGCTTTCTTT. Its protein is CASSQTRDRGTAFF.

The CDR3: CASSFGGWDEQYF. The CDR3 DNA reads as TGTGCCAGCAGTTTTGGAGGGTGGGACGAGCAGTACTTC. The chain joins TRBV12-3 or TRBV12-4 to TRBJ2-7; a weak D match, TRBD2 (6 bases). Deletions cut 3 bases from V and 5 bases from J, with 11 bases between. The CDR3 consists of 13 residues.